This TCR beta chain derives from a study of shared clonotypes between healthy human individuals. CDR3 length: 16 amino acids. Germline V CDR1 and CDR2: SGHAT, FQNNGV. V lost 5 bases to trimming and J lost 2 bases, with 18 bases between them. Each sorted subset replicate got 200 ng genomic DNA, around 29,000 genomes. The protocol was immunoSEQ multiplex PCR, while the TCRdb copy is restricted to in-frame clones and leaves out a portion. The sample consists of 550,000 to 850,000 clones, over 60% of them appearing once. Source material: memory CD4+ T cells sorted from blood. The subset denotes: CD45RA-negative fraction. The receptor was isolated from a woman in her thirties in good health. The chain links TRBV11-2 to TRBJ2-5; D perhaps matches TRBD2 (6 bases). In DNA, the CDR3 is TGTGCCAGCAGCCAGGTTATGGGACTGGGACAAGAGACCCAGTACTTC. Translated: CASSQVMGLGQETQYF.